This T cell receptor beta chain comes out of a study of post-analysis software for immune sequencing data. Study context: Relapsing-remitting, secondary progressive and progressive-relapsing forms of multiple sclerosis all featured among disease courses. Study-wide points: Samples from one preparation batch, clustered by F measure, grouped strongly together. Five or six TRBV segments (TRBV5-6, TRBV5-1 and TRBV20-1 among them) occurred more frequently in patients than in controls.

The TCR beta cDNA libraries carried unique molecular identifiers. TCRdb reprocessed the PCR reads with MiXCR, giving one entry per CDR3 protein. The sample has more than 350,000 distinct CDR3 sequences, roughly 40% seen once. There are 16 residues in the CDR3. V shed 1 base and J shed 1 base, with 13 bases lying between them. Germline V CDR1 and CDR2: LGHDT, YNNKEL (reference sequence). In the case of this clonotype: Its antigen is not known.

This TCR was recovered from a girl aged 2 to 10 with multiple sclerosis. J is TRBJ1-1 and V is TRBV3-1; no reliable D call. The sequencing input was blood. This chain's CDR3 is CASSQGSIFGNTEAFF. CDR3 coding DNA: TGTGCCAGCAGCCAAGGGTCCATCTTCGGGAACACTGAAGCTTTCTTT. The whole variable domain, remainder taken from reference TRBV3-1 and TRBJ1-1, is DTAVSQTPKYLVTQMGNDKSIKCEQNLGHDTMYWYKQDSKKFLKIMFSYNNKELIINETVPNRFSPKSPDKAHLNLHINSLELGDSAVYFCASSQGSIFGNTEAFFGQGTRLTVV.